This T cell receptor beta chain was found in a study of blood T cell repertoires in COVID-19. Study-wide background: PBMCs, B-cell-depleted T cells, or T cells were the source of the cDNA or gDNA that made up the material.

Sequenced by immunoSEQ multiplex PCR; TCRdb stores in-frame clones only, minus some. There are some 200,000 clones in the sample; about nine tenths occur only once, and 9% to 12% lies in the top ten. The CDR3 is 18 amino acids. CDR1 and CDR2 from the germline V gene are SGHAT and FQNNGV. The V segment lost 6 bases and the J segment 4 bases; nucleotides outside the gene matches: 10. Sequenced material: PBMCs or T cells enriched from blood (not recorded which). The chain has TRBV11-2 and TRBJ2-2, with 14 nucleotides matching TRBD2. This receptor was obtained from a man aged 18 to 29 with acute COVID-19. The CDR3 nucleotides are TGTGCCAGCAGACCGGGACTAGCGGGAGACGGTGGCACCGGGGAGCTGTTTTTT. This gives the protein CASRPGLAGDGGTGELFF.